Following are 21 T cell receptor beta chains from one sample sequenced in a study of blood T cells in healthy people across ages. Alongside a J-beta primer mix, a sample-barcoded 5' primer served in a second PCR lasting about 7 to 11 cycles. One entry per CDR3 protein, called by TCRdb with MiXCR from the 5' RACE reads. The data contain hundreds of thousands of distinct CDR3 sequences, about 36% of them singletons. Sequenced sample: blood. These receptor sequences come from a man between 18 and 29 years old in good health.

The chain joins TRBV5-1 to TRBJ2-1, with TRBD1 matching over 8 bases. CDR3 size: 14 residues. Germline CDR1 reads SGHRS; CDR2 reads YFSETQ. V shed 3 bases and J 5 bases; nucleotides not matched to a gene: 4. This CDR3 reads CASSSKDRDNEQFF. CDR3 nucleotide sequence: TGCGCCAGCAGCTCGAAGGACAGGGACAATGAGCAGTTCTTC.

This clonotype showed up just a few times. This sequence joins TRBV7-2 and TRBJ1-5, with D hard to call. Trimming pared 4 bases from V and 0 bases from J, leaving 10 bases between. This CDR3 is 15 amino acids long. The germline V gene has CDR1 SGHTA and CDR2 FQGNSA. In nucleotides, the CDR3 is TGTGCCAGCAGCTACGGCAGCCCTAGCAATCAGCCCCAGCATTTT. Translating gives CASSYGSPSNQPQHF. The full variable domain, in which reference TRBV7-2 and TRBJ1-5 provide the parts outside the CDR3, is GAGVSQSPSNKVTEKGKDVELRCDPISGHTALYWYRQSLGQGLEFLIYFQGNSAPDKSGLPSDRFSAERTGGSVSTLTIQRTQQEDSAVYLCASSYGSPSNQPQHFGDGTRLSIL.

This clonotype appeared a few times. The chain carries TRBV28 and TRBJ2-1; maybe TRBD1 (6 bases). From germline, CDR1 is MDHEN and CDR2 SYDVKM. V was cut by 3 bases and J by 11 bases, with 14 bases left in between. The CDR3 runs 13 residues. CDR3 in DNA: TGTGCCAGCAGTTTTTCGGACAGAAGTAAGCAGTTCTTC. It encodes CASSFSDRSKQFF.

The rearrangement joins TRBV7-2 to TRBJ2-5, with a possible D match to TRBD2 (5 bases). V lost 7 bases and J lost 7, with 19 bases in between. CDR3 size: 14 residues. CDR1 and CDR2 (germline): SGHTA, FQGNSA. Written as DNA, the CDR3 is TGTGCCAGCATCACCCGGGGAGCCCCTGGGACCCAGTACTTC. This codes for CASITRGAPGTQYF.

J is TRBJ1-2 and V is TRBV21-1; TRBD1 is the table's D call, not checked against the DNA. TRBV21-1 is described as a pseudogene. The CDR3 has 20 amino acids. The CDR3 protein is CASSKRVHAPPLLTNYGYTF. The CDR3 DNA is TGTGCCAGCAGCAAACGGGTGCACGCTCCACCCCTGTTAACTAACTATGGCTACACCTTC.

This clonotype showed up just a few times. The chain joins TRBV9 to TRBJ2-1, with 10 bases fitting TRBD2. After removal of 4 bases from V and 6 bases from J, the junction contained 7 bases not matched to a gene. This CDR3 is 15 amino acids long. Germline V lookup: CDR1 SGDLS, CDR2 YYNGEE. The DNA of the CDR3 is TGTGCCAGCAGCCGAGCGGGGGGGCTACCCAATGAGCAGTTCTTC. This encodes CASSRAGGLPNEQFF.

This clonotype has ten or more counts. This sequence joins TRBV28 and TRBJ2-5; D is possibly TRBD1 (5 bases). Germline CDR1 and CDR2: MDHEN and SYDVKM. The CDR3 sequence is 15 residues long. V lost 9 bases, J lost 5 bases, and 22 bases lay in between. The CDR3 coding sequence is TGTGCCAGTTACTCCCCTGACAGTACCCCGGAGACCCAGTACTTC. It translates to CASYSPDSTPETQYF.

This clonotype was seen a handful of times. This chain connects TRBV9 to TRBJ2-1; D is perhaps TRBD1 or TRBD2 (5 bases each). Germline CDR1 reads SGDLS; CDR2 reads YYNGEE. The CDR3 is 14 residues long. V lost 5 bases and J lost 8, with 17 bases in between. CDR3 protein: CASRPDWGWDEQFF. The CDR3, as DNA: TGTGCCAGCAGACCAGACTGGGGGTGGGATGAGCAGTTCTTC.

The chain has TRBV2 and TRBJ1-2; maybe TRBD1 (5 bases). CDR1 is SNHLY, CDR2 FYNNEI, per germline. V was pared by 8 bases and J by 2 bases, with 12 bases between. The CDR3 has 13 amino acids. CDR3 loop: CASVTDSNYGYTF. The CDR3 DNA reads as TGTGCCAGCGTGACAGATTCCAACTATGGCTACACCTTC.

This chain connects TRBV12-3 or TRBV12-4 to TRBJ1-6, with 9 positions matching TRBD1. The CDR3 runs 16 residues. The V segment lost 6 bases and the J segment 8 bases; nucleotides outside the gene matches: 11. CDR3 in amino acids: CASRPSGTGSHSPLHF. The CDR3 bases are TGTGCCAGCAGACCATCCGGGACAGGGTCCCATTCACCCCTCCACTTT.

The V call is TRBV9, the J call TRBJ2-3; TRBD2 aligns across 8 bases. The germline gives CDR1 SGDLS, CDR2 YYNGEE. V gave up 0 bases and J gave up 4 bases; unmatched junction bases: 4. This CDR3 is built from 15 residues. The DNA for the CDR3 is TGTGCCAGCAGCGTAGAGGGCGGGGGGTCAGATACGCAGTATTTT. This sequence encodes CASSVEGGGSDTQYF.

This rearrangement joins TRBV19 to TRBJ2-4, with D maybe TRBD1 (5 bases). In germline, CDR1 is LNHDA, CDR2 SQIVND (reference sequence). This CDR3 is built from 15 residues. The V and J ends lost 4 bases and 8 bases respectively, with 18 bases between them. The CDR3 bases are TGTGCCAGTAGTAGTTGGGGCTCGGAAGGGGACATTCAGTACTTC. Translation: CASSSWGSEGDIQYF.

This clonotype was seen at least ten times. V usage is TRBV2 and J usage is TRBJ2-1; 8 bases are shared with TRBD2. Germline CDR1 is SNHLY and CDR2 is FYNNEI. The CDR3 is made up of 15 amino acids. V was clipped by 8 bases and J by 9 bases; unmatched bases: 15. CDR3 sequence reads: CASHQEGGGPSEQFF. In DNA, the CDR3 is TGTGCCAGCCATCAAGAGGGCGGGGGGCCCAGTGAGCAGTTCTTC. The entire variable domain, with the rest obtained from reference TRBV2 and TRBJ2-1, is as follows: EPEVTQTPSHQVTQMGQEVILRCVPISNHLYFYWYRQILGQKVEFLVSFYNNEISEKSEIFDDQFSVERPDGSNFTLKIRSTKLEDSAMYFCASHQEGGGPSEQFFGPGTRLTVL.

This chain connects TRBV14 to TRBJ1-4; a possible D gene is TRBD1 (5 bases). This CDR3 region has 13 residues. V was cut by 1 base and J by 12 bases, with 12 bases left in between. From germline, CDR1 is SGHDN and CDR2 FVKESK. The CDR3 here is CASSQVQGSELFF. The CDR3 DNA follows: TGTGCCAGCAGCCAAGTTCAGGGTTCAGAACTGTTTTTT.

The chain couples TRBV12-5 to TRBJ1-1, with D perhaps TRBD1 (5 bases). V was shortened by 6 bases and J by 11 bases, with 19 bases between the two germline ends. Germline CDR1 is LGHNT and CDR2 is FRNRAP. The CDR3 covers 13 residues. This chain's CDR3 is CASGPGVDTAAFF. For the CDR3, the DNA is TGTGCTAGTGGCCCTGGGGTGGACACGGCGGCTTTCTTT.

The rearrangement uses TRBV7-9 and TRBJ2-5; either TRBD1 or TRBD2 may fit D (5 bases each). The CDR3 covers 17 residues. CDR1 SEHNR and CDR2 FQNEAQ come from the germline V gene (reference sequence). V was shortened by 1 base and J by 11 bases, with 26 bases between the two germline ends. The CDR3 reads CASSLGRSGLFSNEQYF. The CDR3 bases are TGTGCCAGCAGCTTAGGGCGTTCGGGGCTCTTCTCCAATGAGCAGTACTTC.

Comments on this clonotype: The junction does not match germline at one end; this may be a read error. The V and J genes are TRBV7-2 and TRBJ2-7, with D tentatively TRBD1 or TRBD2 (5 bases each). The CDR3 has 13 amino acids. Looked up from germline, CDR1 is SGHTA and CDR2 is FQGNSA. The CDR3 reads CASSEGPRYGQYF. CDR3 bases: TGTGCCAGCAGCGAGGGACCCCGCTACGGGCAGTACTTC.

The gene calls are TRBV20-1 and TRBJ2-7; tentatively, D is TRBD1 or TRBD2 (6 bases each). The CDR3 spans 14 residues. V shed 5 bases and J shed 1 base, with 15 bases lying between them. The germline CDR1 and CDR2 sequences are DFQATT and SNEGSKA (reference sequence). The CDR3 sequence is CSAPMRGGSYEQYF. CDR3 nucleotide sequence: TGCAGTGCTCCAATGAGAGGGGGGTCCTACGAGCAGTACTTC.

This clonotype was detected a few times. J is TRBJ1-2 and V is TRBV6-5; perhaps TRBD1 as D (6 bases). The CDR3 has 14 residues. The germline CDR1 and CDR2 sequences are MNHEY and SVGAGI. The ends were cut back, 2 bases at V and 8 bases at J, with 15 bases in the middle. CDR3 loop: CASSYQGTVGGYTF. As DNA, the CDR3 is TGTGCCAGCAGTTACCAGGGGACGGTAGGCGGCTACACCTTC.

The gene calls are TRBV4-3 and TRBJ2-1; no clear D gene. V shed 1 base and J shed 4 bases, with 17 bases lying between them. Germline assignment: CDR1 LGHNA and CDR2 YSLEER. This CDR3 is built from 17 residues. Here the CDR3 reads CASSQGTVANSYNEQFF. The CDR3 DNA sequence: TGCGCCAGCAGCCAAGGTACAGTGGCCAACTCATACAATGAGCAGTTCTTC.

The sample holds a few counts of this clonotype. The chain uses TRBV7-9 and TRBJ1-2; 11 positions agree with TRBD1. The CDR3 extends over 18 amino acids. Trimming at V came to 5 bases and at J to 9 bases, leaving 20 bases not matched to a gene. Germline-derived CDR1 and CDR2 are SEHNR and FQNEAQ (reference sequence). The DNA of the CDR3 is TGTGCCAGCAGCCCCTTTTGGTCTGCGGGACAGGGGGGACTACGCTACACCTTC. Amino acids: CASSPFWSAGQGGLRYTF.